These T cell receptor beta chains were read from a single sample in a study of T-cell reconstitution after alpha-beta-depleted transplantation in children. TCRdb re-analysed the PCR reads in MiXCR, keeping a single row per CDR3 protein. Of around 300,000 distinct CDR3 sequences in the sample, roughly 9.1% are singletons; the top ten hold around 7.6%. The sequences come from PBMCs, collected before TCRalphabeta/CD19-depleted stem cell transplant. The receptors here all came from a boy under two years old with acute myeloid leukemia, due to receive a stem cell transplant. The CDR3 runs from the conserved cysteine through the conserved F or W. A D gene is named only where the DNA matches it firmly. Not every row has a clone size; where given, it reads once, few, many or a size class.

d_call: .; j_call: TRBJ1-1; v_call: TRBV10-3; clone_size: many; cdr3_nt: TGTGCCATCAGTGTTGGCATAGACTCTGAAGCTTTCTTT; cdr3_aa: CAISVGIDSEAFF
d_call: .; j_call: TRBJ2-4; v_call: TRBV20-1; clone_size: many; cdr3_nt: TGCAGTGCTAGATCGACTTCTAGAGCGTACTTC; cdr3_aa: CSARSTSRAYF
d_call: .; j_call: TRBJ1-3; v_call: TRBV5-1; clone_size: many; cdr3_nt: TGCGCCAGCATCTTAGTCTTTCCACGGGGAAACACCATATATTTT; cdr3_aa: CASILVFPRGNTIYF
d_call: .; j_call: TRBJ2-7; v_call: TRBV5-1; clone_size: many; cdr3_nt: TGCGCCAGCAGCTTGGATTTATTAGGTTCCTACGAGCAGTACTTC; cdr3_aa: CASSLDLLGSYEQYF
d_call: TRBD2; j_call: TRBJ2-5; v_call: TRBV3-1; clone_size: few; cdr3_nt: TGTGCCAGCAGCGGCGGGGGAAAGACCCAGTACTTC; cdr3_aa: CASSGGGKTQYF
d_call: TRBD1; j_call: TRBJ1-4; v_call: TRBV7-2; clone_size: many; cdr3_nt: TGTGCCAGCAGCTTAGCCCCCCCGGGACAGAATGAAAAACTGTTTTTT; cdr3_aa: CASSLAPPGQNEKLFF
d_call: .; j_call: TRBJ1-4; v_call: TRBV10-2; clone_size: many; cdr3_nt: TGCGCCAGCAAGTCTCGGACCTATAATGAAAAACTGTTTTTT; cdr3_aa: CASKSRTYNEKLFF
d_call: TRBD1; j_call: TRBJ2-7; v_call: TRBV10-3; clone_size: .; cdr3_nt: TGTGCCACCTCCGGGACAGGGGGCGACTACGAGCAGTACTTC; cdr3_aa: CATSGTGGDYEQYF
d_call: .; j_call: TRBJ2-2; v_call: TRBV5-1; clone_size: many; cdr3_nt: TGCGCCAGCAGCCCGGACGTAAACACCGGGGAGCTGTTTTTT; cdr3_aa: CASSPDVNTGELFF
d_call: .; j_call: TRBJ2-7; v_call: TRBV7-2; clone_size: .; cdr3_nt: TGTGCCAGCAGCCTGTGGACAGACTACGAGCAGTACTTC; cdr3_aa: CASSLWTDYEQYF
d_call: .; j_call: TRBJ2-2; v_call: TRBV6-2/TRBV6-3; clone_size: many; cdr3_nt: TGTGCCAGCAGTTACTGGGATCCCGGGGAGCTGTTTTTT; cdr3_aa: CASSYWDPGELFF
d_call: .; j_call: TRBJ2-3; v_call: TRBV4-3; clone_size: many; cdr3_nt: TGCGCCAGCAGCCAAGTGTGGGACGGGATTCATACGCAGTATTTT; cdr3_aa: CASSQVWDGIHTQYF
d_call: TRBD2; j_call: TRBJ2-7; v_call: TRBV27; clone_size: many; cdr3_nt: TGTGCCAGCAGTTTATCGGTAGCGGGAACCTACGAGCAGTACTTC; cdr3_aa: CASSLSVAGTYEQYF
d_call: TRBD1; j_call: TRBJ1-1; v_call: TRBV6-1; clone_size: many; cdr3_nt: TGTGCCAGCAAGGCACTCGGCAGGGGGACTGAAGCTTTCTTT; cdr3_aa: CASKALGRGTEAFF
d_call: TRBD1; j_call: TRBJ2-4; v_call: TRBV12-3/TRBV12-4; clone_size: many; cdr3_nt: TGTGCCAGCAGTTCACAGGGGGCGCGGGACATTCAGTACTTC; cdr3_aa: CASSSQGARDIQYF
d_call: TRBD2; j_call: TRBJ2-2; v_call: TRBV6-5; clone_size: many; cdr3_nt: TGTGCCAGCAGTTACGGACTAGCGGGCCACTACGGGGACACCGGGGAGCTGTTTTTT; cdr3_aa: CASSYGLAGHYGDTGELFF
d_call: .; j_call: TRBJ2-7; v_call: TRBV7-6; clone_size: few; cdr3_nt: TGTGCCAGCAGCCACCCCCTAGAGGGGGGCTACGAGCAGTACTTC; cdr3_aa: CASSHPLEGGYEQYF
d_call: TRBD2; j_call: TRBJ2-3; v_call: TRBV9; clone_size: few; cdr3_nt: TGTGCCAGCAGCGTGTCTCCGACTAGCGGGAGCACAGATACGCAGTATTTT; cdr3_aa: CASSVSPTSGSTDTQYF
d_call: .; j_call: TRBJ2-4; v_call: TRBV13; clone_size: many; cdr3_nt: TGTGCCAGCAGCCCGGACAGTAAAAACATTCAGTACTTC; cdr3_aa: CASSPDSKNIQYF
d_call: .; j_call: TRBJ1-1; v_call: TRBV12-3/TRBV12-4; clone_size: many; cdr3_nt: TGTGCCACAGAAGGAGGGGGCACTGAAGCTTTCTTT; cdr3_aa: CATEGGGTEAFF
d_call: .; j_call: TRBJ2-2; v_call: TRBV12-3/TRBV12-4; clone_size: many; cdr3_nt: TGTGCCAGCAGTTACGACGGACACTTTCTTAACACCGGGGAGCTGTTTTTT; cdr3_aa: CASSYDGHFLNTGELFF
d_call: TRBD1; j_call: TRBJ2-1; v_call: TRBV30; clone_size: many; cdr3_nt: TGTGCCTGGTCTTCTGGGACAGGTTCCGACAATGAGCAGTTCTTC; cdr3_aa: CAWSSGTGSDNEQFF
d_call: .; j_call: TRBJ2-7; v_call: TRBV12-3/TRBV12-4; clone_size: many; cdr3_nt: TGTGCCAGCAGAAAAGGCTCGGCTTCAAGCTCCTACGAGCAGTACTTC; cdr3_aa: CASRKGSASSSYEQYF
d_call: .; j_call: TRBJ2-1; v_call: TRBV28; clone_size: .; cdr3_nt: TGTGCCAGTTGTCGACGGGGGAACTCCTACAATGAGCAGTTCTTC; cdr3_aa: CASCRRGNSYNEQFF
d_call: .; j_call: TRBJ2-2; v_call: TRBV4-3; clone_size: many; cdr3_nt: TGCGCCAGCAGCCAAGATCCGGGATCCCCCGGGGAGCTGTTTTTT; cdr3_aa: CASSQDPGSPGELFF
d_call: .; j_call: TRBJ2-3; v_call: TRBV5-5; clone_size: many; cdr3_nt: TGTGCCAGCAGCTTGGGCCCGATCGGGGCGGGAGATACGCAGTATTTT; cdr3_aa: CASSLGPIGAGDTQYF
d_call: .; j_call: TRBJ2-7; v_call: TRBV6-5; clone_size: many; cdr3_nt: TGTGCCAGCAGTTACTCTACCGGGTCTTCAATCTCCTACGAGCAGTACTTC; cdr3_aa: CASSYSTGSSISYEQYF
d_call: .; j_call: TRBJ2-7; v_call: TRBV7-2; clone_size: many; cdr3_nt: TGTGCCAGCAGCTCCCTGCCGGGGGACTCCTACGAGCAGTACTTC; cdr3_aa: CASSSLPGDSYEQYF
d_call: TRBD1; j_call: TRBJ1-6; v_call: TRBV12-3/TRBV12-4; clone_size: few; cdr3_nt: TGTGCCACCACCCCGACAGGGCCCTTGGATTCACCCCTCCACTTT; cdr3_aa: CATTPTGPLDSPLHF
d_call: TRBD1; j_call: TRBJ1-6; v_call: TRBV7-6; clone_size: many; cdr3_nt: TGTGCCAGCAGTTTTGGACAGGCTAATTCACCCCTCCACTTT; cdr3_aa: CASSFGQANSPLHF
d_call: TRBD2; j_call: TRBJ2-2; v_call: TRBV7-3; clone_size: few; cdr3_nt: TGTGCCAGCAGCTTAGCTGCGGGACTAGGGTCCGGGGAGCTGTTTTTT; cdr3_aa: CASSLAAGLGSGELFF
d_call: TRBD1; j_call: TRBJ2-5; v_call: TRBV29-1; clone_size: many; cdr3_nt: TGCAGCGTTGCCGGAACGACAGGGATTAAGGAGACCCAGTACTTC; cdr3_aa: CSVAGTTGIKETQYF
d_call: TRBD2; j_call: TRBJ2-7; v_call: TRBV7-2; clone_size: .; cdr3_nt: TGTGCCAGCAGCTTAGGGCTAGCGGGAGGGGACGAGCAGTACTTC; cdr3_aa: CASSLGLAGGDEQYF
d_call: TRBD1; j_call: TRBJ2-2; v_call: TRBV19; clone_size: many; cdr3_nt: TGTGCCAGTAAAGGACAGGGGGACACCGGGGAGCTGTTTTTT; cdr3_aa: CASKGQGDTGELFF
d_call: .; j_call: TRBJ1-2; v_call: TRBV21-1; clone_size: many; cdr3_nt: TGTGCCAGCAGCACTAACTATGGCTACACCTTC; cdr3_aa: CASSTNYGYTF
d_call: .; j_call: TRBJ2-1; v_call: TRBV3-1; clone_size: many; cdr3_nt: TGTGCCAGCAGCTCCGGGGTAGCCCACTCCTACAATGAGCAGTTCTTC; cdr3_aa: CASSSGVAHSYNEQFF